Below are 6 T cell receptor beta chains sequenced from a single sample in a study of blood T cell repertoires in COVID-19. Generated by immunoSEQ multiplex PCR, the TCRdb table keeps only in-frame clones and is missing some. The sample holds about 77,000 clones; more than 70% are singletons and the top ten take about a sixth. The material sequenced was peripheral blood. These receptors all come from an older man with active or convalescent COVID-19.

The V call is TRBV7-9, the J call TRBJ1-2; TRBD1 matches 9 bases. CDR1 and CDR2 from the germline V gene are SEHNR and FQNEAQ (reference sequence). The CDR3 has 14 amino acids. The V segment lost 5 bases and the J segment 5 bases; nucleotides outside the gene matches: 6. CDR3 bases: TGTGCCAGCAGCGCCGGGGACAGGGTATATGGCTACACCTTC. Translating gives CASSAGDRVYGYTF. The full variable domain, with the rest looked up from reference TRBV7-9 and TRBJ1-2, is DTGVSQNPRHKITKRGQNVTFRCDPISEHNRLYWYRQTLGQGPEFLTYFQNEAQLEKSRLLSDRFSAERPKGSFSTLEIQRTEQGDSAMYLCASSAGDRVYGYTFGSGTRLTVV.

The rearrangement links TRBV9 to TRBJ2-7; 9 positions match TRBD1. Germline-derived CDR1 and CDR2 are SGDLS and YYNGEE. The CDR3 length is 14 residues. V trimming: 4 bases; J trimming: 5 bases; junction bases outside the gene matches: 7. CDR3 amino acids: CASSPLGTGNEQYF. CDR3 sequence (DNA): TGTGCCAGCAGCCCCCTCGGGACAGGGAACGAGCAGTACTTC.

V gene TRBV2 combines with J gene TRBJ1-5, with D possibly matching TRBD1 (5 bases). The CDR3 totals 14 residues. CDR1 and CDR2 (germline): SNHLY, FYNNEI. Trimming pared 4 bases from V and 6 bases from J, leaving 13 bases between. The CDR3 nucleotides are TGTGCCAGCAGTGTAGCCGGGGGAGGTCAGCCCCAGCATTTT. It is translated as CASSVAGGGQPQHF. Combining the CDR3 with reference TRBV2 and TRBJ1-5 gives the whole variable domain EPEVTQTPSHQVTQMGQEVILRCVPISNHLYFYWYRQILGQKVEFLVSFYNNEISEKSEIFDDQFSVERPDGSNFTLKIRSTKLEDSAMYFCASSVAGGGQPQHFGDGTRLSIL.

V and J are TRBV5-3 and TRBJ1-3; TRBD1 aligns across 9 bases. TRBV5-3 is identified as an open reading frame with a role that is uncertain. This CDR3 comprises 21 residues. V was clipped by 0 bases and J by 2 bases; unmatched bases: 18. This chain's CDR3 is CARSLGAGGTGYKIAGNTIYF. For the CDR3, the DNA is TGTGCCAGAAGCTTGGGAGCGGGTGGGACAGGGTACAAGATTGCTGGAAACACCATATATTTT.

This CDR3 reads CASSDRGIYSPLHF. In nucleotides, the CDR3 is TGTGCCAGCTCCGACAGGGGAATATACTCACCCCTCCACTTT. The chain combines TRBV14 with TRBJ1-6, with 8 bases identical to TRBD1. CDR3 length equals 14 residues. V lost 8 bases and J lost 10; bases outside the gene matches: 10. The germline gives CDR1 SGHDN, CDR2 FVKESK.

The CDR3 reads CASSGQGGSTDTQYF. The CDR3 coding sequence is TGCGCCAGCAGTGGACAGGGGGGAAGCACAGATACGCAGTATTTT. The rearrangement uses TRBV10-1 and TRBJ2-3; 9 positions agree with TRBD1. Per the germline V gene, CDR1 is WNHNN and CDR2 is SYGVQD (reference sequence). This CDR3 comprises 15 residues. The V segment lost 4 bases and the J segment 0 bases; nucleotides outside the gene matches: 2.